These 2 T cell receptor beta chains originate from one sample sequenced in a study of blood T cell repertoires in COVID-19. Here immunoSEQ multiplex PCR was the method, and the copy in TCRdb shows in-frame clones only, minus some. The profile covers nearly 110,000 clones, with about nine tenths appearing a single time and 6.8% taken by the ten largest. The sample was peripheral blood. The source of these receptors is a man over 45 with active or convalescent COVID-19.

The chain employs TRBV6-5 and TRBJ1-3; possible D gene TRBD1, 5 bases. Germline V gene lookup returns CDR1 MNHEY and CDR2 SVGAGI. The CDR3 is 15 residues long. Trimming shortened V by 0 bases and J by 4 bases, and 10 bases separated the two germline ends. CDR3 region: CASSYSGGSGNTIYF. Written as DNA, the CDR3 is TGTGCCAGCAGTTACTCCGGGGGATCGGGAAACACCATATATTTT.

The genes are TRBV15 and TRBJ1-2; no firm D call. The CDR3 spans 13 residues. V lost 0 bases to trimming and J lost 7 bases, with 9 bases between them. Per the germline V gene, CDR1 is LNHNV and CDR2 is YYDKDF (reference sequence). CDR3 DNA sequence: TGTGCCACCAGCAGAGATTTCAGGCTTGGCTACACCTTC. It yields the protein CATSRDFRLGYTF.